The sequence of this T cell receptor (beta chain) was determined in a study of T cell responses to AZD1222 COVID-19 vaccine. Looking at the study overall: The analysis combined second doses at about 4 or about 12 weeks.

TCRdb keeps only in-frame clones here, not all; method: immunoSEQ multiplex PCR. The data hold around 120,000 clones, with 75% to 90% observed a single time. In this sample, this clone turned up a few times. The CDR3 length is 14 residues. Trimming took 5 bases from V and 6 from J; bases not matched to a gene: 6. Germline V gene lookup returns CDR1 MNHEY and CDR2 SMNVEV (reference sequence). The sequence derives from an adult in good health. The specimen comprised peripheral blood, sampled on day 0 of AZD1222 vaccination. The V call is TRBV27, the J call TRBJ1-5, with 8 nucleotides matching TRBD1. The CDR3 here is CASSAQGASQPQHF. The DNA of the CDR3 is TGTGCCAGCAGTGCCCAGGGGGCATCTCAGCCCCAGCATTTT.